Shown below are 22 T cell receptor beta chains from a single sample sequenced in a study of CD8 T cells in ankylosing spondylitis. Each CDR3 protein is one row after TCRdb ran MiXCR on the 5' RACE reads. The sample consists of 150,000 to 200,000 distinct CDR3 sequences, 10% to 15% of them appearing once. The sample was blood, either unsorted or a sorted T cell fraction (not recorded which). The receptors were sampled from a female donor with ankylosing spondylitis or in good health (not recorded which).

Ten or more counts support this clonotype. The CDR3 coding sequence is TGTGCCAGCAGCCAAGATCCCCGGTCGGATACGCAGTATTTT. Its translation: CASSQDPRSDTQYF. This chain uses TRBV4-2 with TRBJ2-3; unclear D gene. CDR1 is LGHNA, CDR2 YNFKEQ, per germline. This CDR3 is built from 14 residues. Trimming took 0 bases from V and 6 from J, leaving 10 bases between them.

The sample holds many counts of this clonotype. The chain has TRBV10-3 and TRBJ2-2, with a weak D call TRBD2 (6 bases). CDR1 is ENHRY and CDR2 is SYGVKD in the germline V gene. The CDR3 is 17 residues long. Trimming removed 4 bases from V and 2 bases from J, with 17 bases in between. CDR3 bases: TGTGCCATCAGTGCGACAAAAGGACTATCAAACACCGGGGAGCTGTTTTTT. It encodes CAISATKGLSNTGELFF.

This clonotype was seen only a few times. The chain recombines TRBV18 with TRBJ2-7; TRBD1 aligns across 8 bases. V lost 4 bases, J lost 4 bases, and 9 bases stayed unmatched. This CDR3 region has 15 residues. Germline values: CDR1 KGHSH, CDR2 LQKENI. The CDR3 region has the DNA TGTGCCAGCTCACGCGCGGGGACAGGAGAATACGAGCAGTACTTC. It specifies CASSRAGTGEYEQYF.

This clonotype appeared many times. J is TRBJ1-2 and V is TRBV20-1, with D possibly TRBD1 on 5 matching bases. Germline CDR1 is DFQATT and CDR2 is SNEGSKA (reference sequence). The CDR3 is 12 residues long. Trimming removed 5 bases from V and 10 bases from J, with 17 bases in between. CDR3 sequence (DNA): TGCAGTGCTTTGAGGGGCCTCGGGTTCTACACCTTC. This sequence encodes CSALRGLGFYTF.

This chain connects TRBV19 to TRBJ1-5; D ambiguous. This CDR3 has 17 residues. Germline values: CDR1 LNHDA, CDR2 SQIVND (reference sequence). Trimming cost V 1 base and J 0 bases, with 13 bases left between them. CDR3 region: CASSIANGLPSNQPQHF. The CDR3 nucleotides read TGTGCCAGTAGTATAGCCAACGGCCTCCCTAGCAATCAGCCCCAGCATTTT.

The rearrangement joins TRBV7-2 to TRBJ2-7; D might be TRBD2 (5 bases). This CDR3 has 15 residues. The V end lost 3 bases, the J end lost 0 bases, and 12 bases lay between the germline ends. Germline V gene sequence: CDR1 SGHTA, CDR2 FQGNSA. Here the CDR3 DNA reads TGTGCCAGCAGCTTGAGCGGACGGAACTCCTACGAGCAGTACTTC. As protein: CASSLSGRNSYEQYF.

The chain is built from TRBV28 and TRBJ1-2, with 7 bases that match TRBD1. This CDR3 contains 14 residues. The junction had 3 bases not matched to a gene; V was cut back by 5 bases and J by 0 bases. Germline V gene data show CDR1 as MDHEN and CDR2 as SYDVKM. The CDR3 bases are TGTGCCAGCAGTCCCACAGGGGCTAACTATGGCTACACCTTC. This encodes CASSPTGANYGYTF.

This clonotype was found many times. The V gene is TRBV29-1, the J gene TRBJ2-7; the match to TRBD1 covers 9 bases. In germline, CDR1 is SQVTM, CDR2 ANQGSEA. Trimming cost V 4 bases and J 2 bases; bases outside gene matches: 0. The CDR3 consists of 12 residues. The CDR3 sequence: CSVGQGAYEQYF. The CDR3 DNA follows: TGCAGCGTTGGACAGGGGGCCTACGAGCAGTACTTC.

The chain employs TRBV28 and TRBJ2-7, with 8 bases aligning to TRBD2. The CDR3 covers 15 residues. Germline CDR1 is MDHEN and CDR2 is SYDVKM. The junction had 10 bases not matched to a gene; V was cut back by 7 bases and J by 2 bases. The CDR3 coding sequence is TGTGCCAGCACCACGGGGGGGACTGGGCCCTACGAGCAGTACTTC. Translated, it gives CASTTGGTGPYEQYF.

With regard to this clonotype: This may be a read error: a much more frequent sequence differs by one nucleotide. The chain employs TRBV5-1 and TRBJ2-1; D unclear. The CDR3 is 15 amino acids. CDR1 and CDR2 (germline): SGHRS, YFSETQ. The V gene lost 1 base and the J gene lost 9 bases, with 17 bases spanning the gap. CDR3 nucleotide sequence: TGCGCCAGCAGCTTGAGTCCCTTGGACGAAGGTGAGCAGTTCTTC. Translated, it gives CASSLSPLDEGEQFF.

This clonotype was seen at least ten times. The gene calls are TRBV10-3 and TRBJ2-7, with TRBD1 identical over 7 bases. The CDR3 extends over 13 amino acids. The ends lost 11 bases at V and 2 bases at J; junction bases unmatched: 9. CDR1 ENHRY and CDR2 SYGVKD come from the germline V gene. CDR3 amino acids: CASGRDRTYEQYF. CDR3 DNA: TGTGCCTCGGGACGGGACAGAACCTACGAGCAGTACTTC.

At least ten counts were recorded for this clonotype. V usage is TRBV9 and J usage is TRBJ2-5; D may be TRBD1 (5 bases). Germline loops: CDR1 SGDLS, CDR2 YYNGEE. Trimming shortened V by 0 bases and J by 2 bases, and 14 bases separated the two germline ends. The CDR3 is 16 residues long. The CDR3 here is CASSVAVGRGQETQYF. The CDR3, as DNA: TGTGCCAGCAGCGTAGCCGTAGGAAGGGGACAAGAGACCCAGTACTTC.

The chain joins TRBV7-2 to TRBJ2-4; D is unresolved. The CDR3 sequence is 16 residues long. Germline CDR1 is SGHTA and CDR2 is FQGNSA. Trimming cost V 5 bases and J 0 bases, with 14 bases left between them. CDR3 sequence (DNA): TGTGCCAGCAGCCCCTCGTTTTTAGAAGCCAAAAACATTCAGTACTTC. Its translation is CASSPSFLEAKNIQYF.

This clonotype was picked up a small number of times. The genes are TRBV7-2 and TRBJ1-1; D not resolved. The CDR3 runs 16 residues. Germline loops: CDR1 SGHTA, CDR2 FQGNSA. The V end was cut by 0 bases, the J end by 1 base, with 12 bases between. CDR3 nucleotides: TGTGCCAGCAGCTTAGCTCGGGGAACGGGGAACACTGAAGCTTTCTTT. It translates to CASSLARGTGNTEAFF.

This clonotype has at least ten counts. The V and J genes are TRBV24-1 and TRBJ2-5; no clear D gene. This CDR3 has 19 amino acids. V was clipped by 3 bases and J by 5 bases, with 27 bases between them. CDR1 and CDR2 (germline): KGHDR, SFDVKD. The CDR3 loop is CATSDPLRPQALGYETQYF. CDR3 in DNA: TGTGCCACCAGTGATCCCTTACGCCCCCAGGCCTTAGGTTACGAGACCCAGTACTTC.

This clonotype was found many times. V gene TRBV7-2 combines with J gene TRBJ2-1; D is unclear. V lost 2 bases and J lost 0, with 14 bases in between. Germline CDR1 SGHTA, CDR2 FQGNSA. This CDR3 is built from 17 residues. CDR3 amino acids: CASSLMSIGRSYNEQFF. CDR3 bases: TGTGCCAGCAGCTTAATGAGTATAGGGCGCTCCTACAATGAGCAGTTCTTC. The full variable domain, with the rest looked up from reference TRBV7-2 and TRBJ2-1, is GAGVSQSPSNKVTEKGKDVELRCDPISGHTALYWYRQSLGQGLEFLIYFQGNSAPDKSGLPSDRFSAERTGGSVSTLTIQRTQQEDSAVYLCASSLMSIGRSYNEQFFGPGTRLTVL.

This clonotype was found a few times. The V gene is TRBV12-3 or TRBV12-4, the J gene TRBJ2-7, with no clear D. The ends were cut back, 3 bases at V and 7 bases at J, with 13 bases in the middle. The CDR3 totals 13 residues. The CDR3 loop reads CASSFRVVGEQYF. In nucleotides, the CDR3 is TGTGCCAGCAGTTTTCGTGTTGTCGGGGAGCAGTACTTC.

At least ten counts were recorded for this clonotype. The CDR3 loop is CSALTGNYGYTF. CDR3 DNA sequence: TGCAGTGCTTTGACTGGCAACTATGGCTACACCTTC. The V gene is TRBV20-1, the J gene TRBJ1-2; D gene unclear. This CDR3 is built from 12 residues. From germline, CDR1 is DFQATT and CDR2 SNEGSKA (reference sequence). The ends were cut back, 5 bases at V and 2 bases at J, with 9 bases in the middle.

Many counts were recorded for this clonotype. This sequence joins TRBV7-2 and TRBJ2-7, with D possibly called TRBD1 or TRBD2 (6 bases each). Germline CDR1 is SGHTA and CDR2 is FQGNSA. The length of the CDR3 is 17 residues. Trimming took 2 bases from V and 0 from J, leaving 17 bases between them. CDR3 bases: TGTGCCAGCAGCTTAAAACTAGGGGGGTCACACTCCTACGAGCAGTACTTC. Translating it yields CASSLKLGGSHSYEQYF.

This clonotype was recorded many times. The rearrangement joins TRBV7-8 to TRBJ2-7, with D perhaps matching TRBD2 (6 bases). The germline V gene has CDR1 SGHVS and CDR2 FQNEAQ. This CDR3 region has 14 residues. The V and J ends lost 2 bases and 4 bases respectively, with 12 bases between them. The CDR3 nucleotides read TGTGCCAGCAGCTTAAGAGCTCGGGAGTACGAGCAGTACTTC. The encoded protein is CASSLRAREYEQYF.

This clonotype was seen at least ten times. As DNA, the CDR3 is TGTGCCAGCAGTTTACAGCTAGCGGGAGCCAATGAGCAGTTCTTC. It codes for CASSLQLAGANEQFF. The rearrangement links TRBV28 to TRBJ2-1, with 10 bases lining up with TRBD2. This CDR3 has 15 amino acids. The V and J ends lost 2 bases and 6 bases, in that order; junction bases with no gene match: 4. Germline CDR1 is MDHEN and CDR2 is SYDVKM. Full variable domain (rest looked up from reference TRBV28 and TRBJ2-1): DVKVTQSSRYLVKRTGEKVFLECVQDMDHENMFWYRQDPGLGLRLIYFSYDVKMKEKGDIPEGYSVSREKKERFSLILESASTNQTSMYLCASSLQLAGANEQFFGPGTRLTVL.

In this sample, this clonotype turned up many times. V usage is TRBV4-3 and J usage is TRBJ1-1, with a tentative D call TRBD1 (5 bases). Trimming cost V 0 bases and J 7 bases, with 12 bases left between them. The CDR3 has 14 amino acids. CDR1 is LGHNA and CDR2 is YSLEER in the germline V gene. The CDR3 sequence: CASSQEVGDFEAFF. The DNA of the CDR3 is TGCGCCAGCAGCCAAGAGGTCGGGGACTTTGAAGCTTTCTTT.